Presented here are 19 T cell receptor beta chains from one specimen sequenced in a study of graft-versus-host responses after intestinal transplantation (dated by TCRdb to 2020 to 2022). Taken with the paper, the label for time point translates to: cells obtained before transplantation from donor or recipient. Library method: the immunoSEQ multiplex PCR assay. TCRdb retrieved this table from immuneACCESS and kept in-frame rearrangements only. Not all clones are present; in checked studies, unresolved V genes account for under half, and no reason is known for the remainder. For this sample there are 6,500 to 10,000 clones; 30% to 40% appear just once. About 5% of the sample is held by the ten biggest clonotypes. The starting material was alloreactive CD4+ T cells from a mixed lymphocyte reaction culture, obtained before intestinal transplant. This sample's cell subset or site label indicates: CFSE-low proliferating T cells sorted from approximately 6-day pre-transplant mixed lymphocyte reaction (GvH or HvG direction). The receptors stem from a human patient who received an intestinal transplant.

This rearrangement joins TRBV4-1 to TRBJ1-1, with 8 bases lining up with TRBD1. Germline CDR1 is MGHRA and CDR2 is YSYEKL. This CDR3 has 16 residues. Trimming at V came to 3 bases and at J to 0 bases, leaving 6 bases not matched to a gene. The CDR3: CASSHNRGWVNTEAFF. The CDR3, as DNA: TGCGCCAGCAGCCATAACAGGGGGTGGGTGAACACTGAAGCTTTCTTT.

This clone appeared a few times. This sequence joins TRBV2 and TRBJ1-5; 7 nucleotides agree with TRBD1. The germline CDR1 and CDR2 sequences are SNHLY and FYNNEI. This CDR3 contains 14 residues. With 7 bases clipped from V and 5 bases from J, the junction kept 8 bases outside the gene matches. For the CDR3, the DNA is TGTGCCAGCACCCCGGACAGGACTGATCAGCCCCAGCATTTT. Its translation is CASTPDRTDQPQHF.

This clone was seen only a few times. The chain links TRBV5-4 to TRBJ2-3; TRBD2 might be the D (6 bases). Germline CDR1 and CDR2: SGHNT and YYREEE (reference sequence). The CDR3 sequence is 15 residues long. Trimming took off 0 bases at V and 0 bases at J, with 8 bases between the two ends. CDR3 loop: CASSLASVSTDTQYF. The CDR3 region has the DNA TGTGCCAGCAGCTTGGCTAGCGTCAGCACAGATACGCAGTATTTT. The whole variable domain, filled in from reference TRBV5-4 and TRBJ2-3, reads ETGVTQSPTHLIKTRGQQVTLRCSSQSGHNTVSWYQQALGQGPQFIFQYYREEENGRGNFPPRFSGLQFPNYSSELNVNALELDDSALYLCASSLASVSTDTQYFGPGTRLTVL.

The gene calls are TRBV27 and TRBJ2-7; 11 bases map to TRBD2. CDR1 is MNHEY, CDR2 SMNVEV, per germline (reference sequence). The CDR3 sequence is 16 residues long. With 2 bases clipped from V and 2 bases from J, the junction kept 5 bases outside the gene matches. CDR3 sequence: CASSLSPGLAAYEQYF. CDR3 in DNA: TGTGCCAGCAGTTTAAGCCCGGGACTAGCGGCCTACGAGCAGTACTTC.

The V gene is TRBV10-3, the J gene TRBJ1-2; 9 bases line up with TRBD1. The germline V gene encodes CDR1 ENHRY and CDR2 SYGVKD. The CDR3 sequence is 13 residues long. V was clipped by 8 bases and J by 7 bases; unmatched bases: 8. The DNA for the CDR3 is TGTGCCATCGGGGGAACAGGGGGCCGTGGCTACACCTTC. Amino acids: CAIGGTGGRGYTF.

V and J are TRBV5-1 and TRBJ1-3, with TRBD1 matching over 7 bases. The CDR3 is 17 residues long. V dropped 0 bases and J dropped 2; count of bases not matched to a gene: 8. Germline assignment: CDR1 SGHRS and CDR2 YFSETQ. CDR3 region: CASSLEPGGYTGNTIYF. DNA of the CDR3: TGCGCCAGCAGCTTGGAACCAGGGGGGTACACTGGAAACACCATATATTTT.

This clone occurred a few times. The gene calls are TRBV9 and TRBJ2-1; 12 positions agree with TRBD2. This CDR3 has 15 amino acids. The germline CDR1 and CDR2 sequences are SGDLS and YYNGEE. V was clipped by 0 bases and J by 9 bases; unmatched bases: 4. CDR3 region: CASSVASGRAGEQFF. For the CDR3, the DNA is TGTGCCAGCAGCGTAGCTAGCGGGAGGGCCGGTGAGCAGTTCTTC.

The sample holds a few counts of this clone. This chain joins TRBV6-6 and TRBJ2-7; 9 bases are a match to TRBD1. The CDR3 consists of 14 residues. V gave up 2 bases and J gave up 6 bases; unmatched junction bases: 5. Germline V CDR1 and CDR2: MNHNY, SVGAGI (reference sequence). The CDR3 loop is CASSYRTGVAEQYF. CDR3 DNA sequence: TGTGCCAGCAGTTACCGGACAGGGGTGGCCGAGCAGTACTTC.

This clone came up a few times. The chain couples TRBV28 to TRBJ1-1, with TRBD1 matching 7 bases. J lost 3 bases, V lost 6 bases, and 7 bases had no gene match. The CDR3 has 14 residues. Germline V gene data show CDR1 as MDHEN and CDR2 as SYDVKM. Written as DNA, the CDR3 is TGTGCCAGCAGAACGGGACAGCTATACACTGAAGCTTTCTTT. It yields the protein CASRTGQLYTEAFF.

This clone was picked up one time. V gene TRBV10-3 combines with J gene TRBJ2-2, with D possibly matching TRBD1 (5 bases). CDR3 length equals 12 residues. The V end was cut by 11 bases, the J end by 5 bases, with 12 bases between. CDR1 is ENHRY, CDR2 SYGVKD, per germline. The CDR3 bases are TGTGCCGCCTCGAAGGGGACCGGGGAGCTGTTTTTT. It translates to CAASKGTGELFF.

The chain employs TRBV5-1 and TRBJ2-2; a possible D gene is TRBD2 (6 bases). CDR3 size: 15 residues. CDR1 and CDR2 (germline): SGHRS, YFSETQ. Between the trimmed V and J ends, which lost 0 bases and 6 bases, there was a span of 12 bases. CDR3 DNA: TGCGCCAGCAGCTTGGTCGTCGGGGGTGCCGGGGAGCTGTTTTTT. It is translated as CASSLVVGGAGELFF.

This clone is large (0.1 to 1%) by share. The V and J genes are TRBV6-1 and TRBJ1-2; D is unresolved. In germline, CDR1 is MNHNS, CDR2 SASEGT. Deletions cut 1 base from V and 2 bases from J, with 11 bases between. The CDR3 has 15 residues. In nucleotides, the CDR3 is TGTGCCAGCAGTGAAGGCGGGCATCCAAACTATGGCTACACCTTC. Protein: CASSEGGHPNYGYTF.

The rearrangement uses TRBV2 and TRBJ2-1, with TRBD2 matching 12 bases. The CDR3 runs to 15 residues. Trimming removed 8 bases from V and 4 bases from J; junction bases left unmatched: 6. Per germline, CDR1 SNHLY and CDR2 FYNNEI. The CDR3 sequence is CASGRTSGTYNEQFF. For the CDR3, the DNA is TGTGCCAGCGGGAGGACTAGCGGGACTTACAATGAGCAGTTCTTC. The whole variable domain, remainder taken from reference TRBV2 and TRBJ2-1, is EPEVTQTPSHQVTQMGQEVILRCVPISNHLYFYWYRQILGQKVEFLVSFYNNEISEKSEIFDDQFSVERPDGSNFTLKIRSTKLEDSAMYFCASGRTSGTYNEQFFGPGTRLTVL.

This clone is termed medium-sized. The rearrangement links TRBV6-1 to TRBJ1-4, with D possibly TRBD1 on 6 matching bases. V dropped 6 bases and J dropped 8 bases, with 16 bases sitting between them. Germline CDR1 is MNHNS and CDR2 is SASEGT. This CDR3 spans 14 amino acids. CDR3 region: CASSQQGFLEKLFF. In nucleotides, the CDR3 is TGTGCCAGCAGCCAACAGGGTTTTTTGGAAAAACTGTTTTTT.

This clone appeared a few times. CDR3: CASSSGTEDIQYF. The CDR3 DNA follows: TGTGCCAGCAGCTCCGGGACAGAGGACATTCAGTACTTC. This chain uses TRBV5-4 with TRBJ2-4; 7 bases line up with TRBD1. Trimming removed 3 bases from V and 8 bases from J; junction bases left unmatched: 5. Germline V CDR1 and CDR2: SGHNT, YYREEE (reference sequence). The CDR3 has 13 residues.

This clone is judged medium-sized. The chain uses TRBV6-1 and TRBJ2-2; TRBD1 aligns across 8 bases. Germline V gene lookup returns CDR1 MNHNS and CDR2 SASEGT. This CDR3 has 15 residues. V lost 8 bases and J lost 2; bases outside the gene matches: 7. The CDR3, as DNA: TGTGCCAGCTGGCCAGGGGGCGCCAACACCGGGGAGCTGTTTTTT. This encodes CASWPGGANTGELFF.

J is TRBJ1-5 and V is TRBV4-2, with 8 bases that match TRBD1. Trimming removed 4 bases from V and 4 bases from J; junction bases left unmatched: 6. Germline CDR1 reads LGHNA; CDR2 reads YNFKEQ. The CDR3 is made up of 15 amino acids. The CDR3 nucleotides are TGTGCCAGCAGCCGACAGGGGAATTGGAATCAGCCCCAGCATTTT. Translation gives CASSRQGNWNQPQHF.

The rearrangement links TRBV5-1 to TRBJ2-5; 11 bases map to TRBD2. The CDR3 extends over 17 amino acids. Per germline, CDR1 SGHRS and CDR2 YFSETQ. V was pared by 1 base and J by 4 bases, with 9 bases of the junction left unmatched. The CDR3 sequence is CASSLRSLAGGGETQYF. The CDR3 DNA follows: TGCGCCAGCAGCTTGCGTAGCCTAGCGGGAGGTGGAGAGACCCAGTACTTC.

V and J are TRBV15 and TRBJ2-1, with D maybe TRBD2 (6 bases). CDR3 length equals 16 residues. Trimming removed 4 bases from V and 7 bases from J, with 20 bases in between. CDR1 is LNHNV, CDR2 YYDKDF, per germline (reference sequence). This chain's CDR3 is CATSKKYPIAGNEQFF. CDR3 nucleotides: TGTGCCACCAGCAAAAAATACCCCATCGCGGGGAATGAGCAGTTCTTC. Combining the CDR3 with reference TRBV15 and TRBJ2-1 gives the whole variable domain DAMVIQNPRYQVTQFGKPVTLSCSQTLNHNVMYWYQQKSSQAPKLLFHYYDKDFNNEADTPDNFQSRRPNTSFCFLDIRSPGLGDTAMYLCATSKKYPIAGNEQFFGPGTRLTVL.